This T cell receptor beta chain is from a study of T cells in Graves' hyperthyroidism and ophthalmopathy. Study information: Peripheral blood samples were taken at initial diagnosis, prior to any treatment. Study-wide findings and caveats: Most clonotypes expanded in thyroid above 0.001 were likewise present in blood.

Germline V gives CDR1 MNHEY, CDR2 SMNVEV (reference sequence). CDR3 length: 12 amino acids. J was trimmed by 7 bases and V by 7 bases; bases with no gene match: 6. Graves' hyperthyroidism was deemed stable given no ophthalmopathy progression within 18 months. Newly diagnosed hyperthyroidism patients aged 18 to 65 years had disease lasting under 2 months. Amplification yielded TCR beta CDR3 regions, with RNA transcripts as the source. TCR CDR3 underwent first-round RT-PCR with the HTBI primer set. Each CDR3 protein gets one entry after TCRdb re-called the multiplex PCR reads with MiXCR. The table has 300,000 to 450,000 distinct CDR3 sequences, about 14% seen once. This clonotype was observed a handful of times. What it binds is unknown.

The material sequenced was blood. The genes are TRBV27 and TRBJ2-7, with 8 positions matching TRBD1. The receptor was isolated from a woman aged 55-69 years with Graves' hyperthyroidism. CDR3 sequence: CASKVTGGEQYF. DNA of the CDR3: TGTGCCAGCAAGGTAACAGGGGGAGAGCAGTACTTC.